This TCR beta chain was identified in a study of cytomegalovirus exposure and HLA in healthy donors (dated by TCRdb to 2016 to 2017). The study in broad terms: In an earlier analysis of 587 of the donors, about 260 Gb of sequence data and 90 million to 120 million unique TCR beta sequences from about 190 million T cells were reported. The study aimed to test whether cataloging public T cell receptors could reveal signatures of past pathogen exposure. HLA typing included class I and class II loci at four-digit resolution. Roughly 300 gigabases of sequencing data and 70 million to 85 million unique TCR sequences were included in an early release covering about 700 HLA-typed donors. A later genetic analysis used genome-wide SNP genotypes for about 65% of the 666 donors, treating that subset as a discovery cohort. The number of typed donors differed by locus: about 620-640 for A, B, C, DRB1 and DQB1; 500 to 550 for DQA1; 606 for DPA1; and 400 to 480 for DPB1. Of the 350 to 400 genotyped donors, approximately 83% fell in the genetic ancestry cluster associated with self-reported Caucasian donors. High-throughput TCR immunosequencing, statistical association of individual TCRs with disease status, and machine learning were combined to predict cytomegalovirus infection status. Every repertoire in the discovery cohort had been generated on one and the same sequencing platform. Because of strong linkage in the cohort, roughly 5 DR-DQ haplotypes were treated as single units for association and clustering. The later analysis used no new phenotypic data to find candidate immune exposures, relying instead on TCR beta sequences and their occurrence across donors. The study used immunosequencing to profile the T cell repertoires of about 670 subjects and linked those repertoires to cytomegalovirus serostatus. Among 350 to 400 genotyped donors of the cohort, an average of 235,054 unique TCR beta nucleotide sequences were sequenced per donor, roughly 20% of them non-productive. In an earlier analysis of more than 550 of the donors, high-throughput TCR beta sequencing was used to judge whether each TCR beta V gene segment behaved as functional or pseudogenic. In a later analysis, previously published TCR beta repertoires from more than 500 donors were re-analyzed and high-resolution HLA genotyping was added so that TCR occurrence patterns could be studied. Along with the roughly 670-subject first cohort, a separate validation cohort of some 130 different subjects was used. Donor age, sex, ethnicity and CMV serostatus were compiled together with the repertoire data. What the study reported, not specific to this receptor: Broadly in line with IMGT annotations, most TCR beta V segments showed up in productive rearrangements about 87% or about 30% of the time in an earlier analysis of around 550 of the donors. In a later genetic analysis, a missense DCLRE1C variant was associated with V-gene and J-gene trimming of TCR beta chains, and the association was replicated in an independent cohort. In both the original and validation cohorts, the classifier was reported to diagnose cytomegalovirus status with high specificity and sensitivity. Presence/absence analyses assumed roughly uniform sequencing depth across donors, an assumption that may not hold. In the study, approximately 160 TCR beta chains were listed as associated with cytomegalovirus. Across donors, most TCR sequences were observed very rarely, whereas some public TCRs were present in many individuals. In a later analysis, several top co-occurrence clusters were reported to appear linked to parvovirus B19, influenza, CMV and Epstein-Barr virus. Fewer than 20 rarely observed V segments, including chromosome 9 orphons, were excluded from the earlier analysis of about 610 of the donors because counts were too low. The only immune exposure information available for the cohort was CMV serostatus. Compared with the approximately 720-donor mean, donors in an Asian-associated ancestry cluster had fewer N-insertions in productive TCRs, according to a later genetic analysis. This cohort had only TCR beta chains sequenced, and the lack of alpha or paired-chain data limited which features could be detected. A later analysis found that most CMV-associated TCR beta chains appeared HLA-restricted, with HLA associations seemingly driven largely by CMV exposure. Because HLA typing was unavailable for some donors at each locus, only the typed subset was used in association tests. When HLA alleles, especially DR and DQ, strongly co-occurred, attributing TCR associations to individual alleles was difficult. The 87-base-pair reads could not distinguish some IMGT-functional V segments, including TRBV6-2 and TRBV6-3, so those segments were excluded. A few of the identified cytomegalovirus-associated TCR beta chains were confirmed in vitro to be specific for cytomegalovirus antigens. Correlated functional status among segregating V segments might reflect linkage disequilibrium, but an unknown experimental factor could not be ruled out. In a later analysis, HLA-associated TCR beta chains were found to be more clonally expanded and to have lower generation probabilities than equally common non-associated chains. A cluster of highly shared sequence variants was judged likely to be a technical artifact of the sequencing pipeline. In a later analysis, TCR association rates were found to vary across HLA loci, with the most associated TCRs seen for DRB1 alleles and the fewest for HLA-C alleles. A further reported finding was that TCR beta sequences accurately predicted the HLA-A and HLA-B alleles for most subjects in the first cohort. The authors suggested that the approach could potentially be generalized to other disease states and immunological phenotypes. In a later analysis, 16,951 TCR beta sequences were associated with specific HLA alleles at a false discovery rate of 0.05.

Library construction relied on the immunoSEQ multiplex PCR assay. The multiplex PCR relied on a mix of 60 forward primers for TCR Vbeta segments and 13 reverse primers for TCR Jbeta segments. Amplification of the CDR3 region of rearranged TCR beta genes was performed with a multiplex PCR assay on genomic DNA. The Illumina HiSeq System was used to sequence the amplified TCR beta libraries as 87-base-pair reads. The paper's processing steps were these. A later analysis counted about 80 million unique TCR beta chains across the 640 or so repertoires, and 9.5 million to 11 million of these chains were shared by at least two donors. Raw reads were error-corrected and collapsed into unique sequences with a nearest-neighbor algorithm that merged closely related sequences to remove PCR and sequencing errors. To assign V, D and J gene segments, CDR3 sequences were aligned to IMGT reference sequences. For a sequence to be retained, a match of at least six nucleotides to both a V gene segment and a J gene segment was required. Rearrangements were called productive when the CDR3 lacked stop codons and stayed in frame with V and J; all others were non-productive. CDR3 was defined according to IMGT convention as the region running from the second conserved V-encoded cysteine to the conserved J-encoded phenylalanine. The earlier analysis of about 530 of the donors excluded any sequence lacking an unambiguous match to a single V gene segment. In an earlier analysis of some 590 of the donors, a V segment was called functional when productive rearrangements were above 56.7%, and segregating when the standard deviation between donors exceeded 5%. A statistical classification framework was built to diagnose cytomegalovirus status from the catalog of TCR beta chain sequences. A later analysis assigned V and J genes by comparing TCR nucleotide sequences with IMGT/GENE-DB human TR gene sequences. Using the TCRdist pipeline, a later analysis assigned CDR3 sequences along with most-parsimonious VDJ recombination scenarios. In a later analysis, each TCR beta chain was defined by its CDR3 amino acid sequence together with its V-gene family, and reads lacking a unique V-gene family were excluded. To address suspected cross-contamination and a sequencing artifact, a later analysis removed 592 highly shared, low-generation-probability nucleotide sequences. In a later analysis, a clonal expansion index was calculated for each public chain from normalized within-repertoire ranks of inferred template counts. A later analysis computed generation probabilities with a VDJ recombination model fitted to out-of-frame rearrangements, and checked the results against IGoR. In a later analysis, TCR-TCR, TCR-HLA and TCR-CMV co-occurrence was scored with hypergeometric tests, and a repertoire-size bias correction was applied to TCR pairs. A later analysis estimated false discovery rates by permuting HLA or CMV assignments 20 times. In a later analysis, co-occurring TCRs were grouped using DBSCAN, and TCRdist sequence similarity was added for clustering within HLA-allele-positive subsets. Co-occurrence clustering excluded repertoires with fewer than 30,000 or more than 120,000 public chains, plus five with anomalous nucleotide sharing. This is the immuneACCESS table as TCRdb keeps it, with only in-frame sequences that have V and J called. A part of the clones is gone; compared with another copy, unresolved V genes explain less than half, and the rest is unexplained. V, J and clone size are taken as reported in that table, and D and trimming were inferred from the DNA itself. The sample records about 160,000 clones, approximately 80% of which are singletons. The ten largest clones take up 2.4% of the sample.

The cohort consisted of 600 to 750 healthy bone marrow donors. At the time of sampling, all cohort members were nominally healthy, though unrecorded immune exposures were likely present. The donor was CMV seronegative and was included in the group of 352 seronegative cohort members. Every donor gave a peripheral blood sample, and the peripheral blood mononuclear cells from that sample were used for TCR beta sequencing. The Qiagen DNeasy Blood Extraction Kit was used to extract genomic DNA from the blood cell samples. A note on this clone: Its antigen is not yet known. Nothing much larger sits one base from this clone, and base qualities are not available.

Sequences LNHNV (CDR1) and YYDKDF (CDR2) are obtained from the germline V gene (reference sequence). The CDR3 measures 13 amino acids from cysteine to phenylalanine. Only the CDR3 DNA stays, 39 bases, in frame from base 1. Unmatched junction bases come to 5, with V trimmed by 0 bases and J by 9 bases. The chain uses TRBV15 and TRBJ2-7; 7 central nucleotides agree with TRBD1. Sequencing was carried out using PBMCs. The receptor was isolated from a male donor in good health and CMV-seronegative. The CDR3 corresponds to CATSRDRAGGQYF. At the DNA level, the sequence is TGTGCCACCAGCAGAGATCGGGCAGGGGGGCAGTACTTC.